This T cell receptor beta chain emerged from a study of blood T cell repertoires in COVID-19. Study information: Italy, Spain and the United States were the sources of the convalescent and acute COVID-19 samples. From T cells, B-cell-depleted T cells, or PBMCs came the material, which was cDNA or gDNA.

There are 16 residues in the CDR3. Trimming stripped 4 bases from V and 0 bases from J, with 14 bases between. Germline V gene sequence: CDR1 MGHRA, CDR2 YSYEKL. Under the authors' procedure: From reference gene primer amplification, estimates of nucleated cell counts were derived. Sequencing was performed with immunoSEQ multiplex PCR; in TCRdb, only in-frame clones are kept and a portion is missing. V, J and clone size are taken as reported in that table, and D and trimming were inferred from the DNA itself. The sample lists around 120,000 clones; approximately 84% were seen once. This TCR was sampled from a man between 65 and 80 years old with acute or convalescent COVID-19. Sequencing was done on a sample of peripheral blood. The V gene is TRBV4-1, the J gene TRBJ2-3; D is possibly TRBD2 (5 bases). CDR3 sequence (DNA): TGCGCCAGCAGCCGGCGGGCAGTCAGTAGCACAGATACGCAGTATTTT. The encoded protein is CASSRRAVSSTDTQYF.